The clone carrying this T cell receptor (beta chain) occurred a few times. As yet, its antigen is unknown. TCRdb ran MiXCR on the RT-PCR reads and lists one entry per CDR3 protein. The table has 550,000 to 800,000 distinct CDR3 sequences, approximately 15% seen once. This sample is drawn from a study of response to subunit inactivated influenza vaccine. General observations from the study: Only a handful of new T cells, the authors suggested, are recruited with each seasonal influenza vaccination.

Material: PBMCs from blood, obtained 11 to 12 days after vaccination. The clonotype comes from a man aged 50 to 60 who received an inactivated influenza vaccine.

CDR3 loop: CASSVRSEAFF. Here the CDR3 DNA reads TGTGCCAGCAGCGTAAGGTCGGAAGCTTTCTTT. This chain joins TRBV6-2 or TRBV6-3 and TRBJ1-1; the D is unclear. Germline lookup yields CDR1 MNHEY and CDR2 SVGEGT. The CDR3 has 11 residues. V dropped 6 bases and J dropped 8 bases, with 10 bases sitting between them.